This TCR beta chain was identified in a study of T cell clonotyping in hematopoietic cell transplantation. Study-wide findings and caveats: Pathologically expanded recipient clonotypes increased progressively from day 30 to day 180 as diversity fell. CD4 and CD8 repertoire contributions could not be separated without sorting. Graft donor and pretransplant recipient Inverse Simpson Index values predicted broader posttransplant TCR diversity.

This CDR3 is 14 amino acids long. V was pared by 6 bases and J by 3 bases, with 9 bases of the junction left unmatched. Germline assignment: CDR1 SQVTM and CDR2 ANQGSEA. About this clone: What it binds is not known.

Samples: about 28 days before transplant, then days 30, 100 and 180 after. Method: immunoSEQ multiplex PCR; TCRdb's copy keeps in-frame clones and lacks some. Of thousands of clones detected, around four fifths appear once; the ten largest clones hold approximately 25%. This chain links TRBV29-1 with TRBJ2-7; 9 bases fit TRBD1. The source material was PBMCs, sampled 100 days after allogeneic stem cell transplant. The clonotype comes from a male patient between 45 and 59 years old who had an allogeneic stem cell transplant from an unrelated donor, so the T cells may come from the graft donor. Some clones in this sample may be carry-over from other donors' samples. CDR3 in amino acids: CSVAEGQGGYEQYF. DNA for the CDR3: TGCAGCGTGGCAGAGGGACAGGGAGGCTACGAGCAGTACTTC.